A single sample gave rise to the 26 T cell receptor beta chains below, sequenced in a study of beta chain features in type 1 diabetes. Expressed TCRB transcripts were sequenced after all isolated RNA was converted to cDNA. The assay was immunoSEQ multiplex PCR, and TCRdb's table has in-frame clones only and misses some. Of fewer than 250,000 clones listed, 13% to 15% are singletons. Sample: naive CD4+ T cells from blood. These TCRs come from a woman aged 40 to 50 in good health.

The chain couples TRBV7-2 to TRBJ2-3; TRBD2 might be the D (6 bases). With 4 bases removed from V and 2 bases from J, the gap between germline ends came to 10 bases. This CDR3 is 14 amino acids long. Germline V gene sequence: CDR1 SGHTA, CDR2 FQGNSA. The CDR3, as DNA: TGTGCCAGCAGCTCGGGACTTACCACAGATACGCAGTATTTT. This translates into CASSSGLTTDTQYF. The full variable domain, its missing parts supplied by reference TRBV7-2 and TRBJ2-3, is GAGVSQSPSNKVTEKGKDVELRCDPISGHTALYWYRQSLGQGLEFLIYFQGNSAPDKSGLPSDRFSAERTGGSVSTLTIQRTQQEDSAVYLCASSSGLTTDTQYFGPGTRLTVL.

This clone was counted a few times. The genes are TRBV6-5 and TRBJ1-2; perhaps TRBD1 as D (6 bases). The germline V gene encodes CDR1 MNHEY and CDR2 SVGAGI. The germline V and J ends were trimmed by 7 bases and 4 bases, with 10 bases remaining between them. CDR3 length: 12 amino acids. This CDR3 is CASTTGSYGYTF. CDR3 nucleotide sequence: TGTGCCAGCACAACAGGGAGCTATGGCTACACCTTC.

This clone was detected only a few times. The chain links TRBV6-5 to TRBJ1-2; TRBD1 agrees at 7 bases. CDR1 and CDR2 (germline): MNHEY, SVGAGI. The CDR3 is 15 residues long. V gave up 2 bases and J gave up 1 base; unmatched junction bases: 4. CDR3 amino acids: CASSYGTADNYGYTF. The CDR3 coding sequence is TGTGCCAGCAGTTACGGGACAGCTGATAACTATGGCTACACCTTC.

The CDR3 region has the DNA TGTGCCAGCAGTTACCAAACGGTCGCGGGGTCACCCCTCCACTTT. Translating gives CASSYQTVAGSPLHF. The chain carries TRBV6-5 and TRBJ1-6, with unresolved D. V lost 2 bases to trimming and J lost 10 bases, with 15 bases between them. The CDR3 has 15 residues. Germline CDR1 and CDR2: MNHEY and SVGAGI.

This clone was counted only a few times. As DNA, the CDR3 is TGTGCCAGCAGCCCGGGACAGGGGTTTACCTACGAGCAGTACTTC. This translates into CASSPGQGFTYEQYF. The rearrangement joins TRBV7-7 to TRBJ2-7, with TRBD1 matching 10 bases. J gave up 2 bases and V 5 bases, and 6 bases lay outside the gene matches. The CDR3 totals 15 residues. Germline values: CDR1 SSHAT, CDR2 FNYEAQ (reference sequence).

The V and J genes are TRBV10-2 and TRBJ2-3, with 9 bases fitting TRBD2. The CDR3 runs 15 residues. Germline CDR1 and CDR2: WSHSY and SAAADI. J gave up 3 bases and V 3 bases, and 4 bases lay outside the gene matches. CDR3: CASSDGGGVTDTQYF. The CDR3 DNA reads as TGCGCCAGCAGTGACGGCGGGGGGGTAACAGATACGCAGTATTTT.

This clone has only a few counts. The chain joins TRBV4-1 to TRBJ2-7, with D maybe TRBD1 (5 bases). The CDR3 is made up of 14 amino acids. Germline V gene sequence: CDR1 MGHRA, CDR2 YSYEKL. V was clipped by 6 bases and J by 0 bases, with 12 bases between them. CDR3 region: CASRRQPSSYEQYF. The CDR3 bases are TGCGCCAGCAGACGACAGCCAAGCTCCTACGAGCAGTACTTC.

This clone occurred many times. V is TRBV29-1 and J is TRBJ1-1, with D unclear. V dropped 1 base and J dropped 13 bases, with 4 bases sitting between them. Germline values: CDR1 SQVTM, CDR2 ANQGSEA. The CDR3 runs to 8 residues. The CDR3 region has the DNA TGCAGCGTTGAAGCGGGTTTCTTT. Its translation is CSVEAGFF.

The rearrangement joins TRBV21-1 to TRBJ2-5; TRBD2 is the table's D call, not checked against the DNA. TRBV21-1 is a pseudogene. This CDR3 has 18 amino acids. DNA of the CDR3: TGTGCCAGCAGCCCGTCGGGACTAGCGGGGGACCTACAAGAGACCCAGTACTTC. As protein: CASSPSGLAGDLQETQYF.

This chain joins TRBV29-1 and TRBJ1-2; TRBD1 aligns across 7 bases. This CDR3 region has 16 residues. The junction had 15 bases not matched to a gene; V was cut back by 5 bases and J by 3 bases. Germline V gene sequence: CDR1 SQVTM, CDR2 ANQGSEA. In nucleotides, the CDR3 is TGCAGCGTTATCTTAACCCTGACAGGGCGGGACTATGGCTACACCTTC. Encoded protein: CSVILTLTGRDYGYTF.

This clone turned up a few times. This chain connects TRBV7-9 to TRBJ2-3; 14 nucleotides agree with TRBD2. V shed 6 bases and J 0 bases; nucleotides not matched to a gene: 5. The CDR3 sequence is 17 residues long. Germline V gene data show CDR1 as SEHNR and CDR2 as FQNEAQ (reference sequence). CDR3 nucleotides: TGTGCCAGCAGTCCTCGACTAGCGGGGGGGAGCACAGATACGCAGTATTTT. It yields the protein CASSPRLAGGSTDTQYF. Based on the CDR3 plus reference TRBV7-9 and TRBJ2-3, the full variable domain is DTGVSQNPRHKITKRGQNVTFRCDPISEHNRLYWYRQTLGQGPEFLTYFQNEAQLEKSRLLSDRFSAERPKGSFSTLEIQRTEQGDSAMYLCASSPRLAGGSTDTQYFGPGTRLTVL.

In this sample, this clone turned up a few times. This chain links TRBV6-5 with TRBJ1-6, with 7 bases identical to TRBD1. This CDR3 comprises 15 residues. Per the germline V gene, CDR1 is MNHEY and CDR2 is SVGAGI. V gave up 5 bases and J gave up 7 bases; unmatched junction bases: 8. The CDR3 loop is CASSGETGRNSPLHF. The CDR3 DNA is TGTGCCAGCAGTGGGGAGACAGGGCGCAATTCACCCCTCCACTTT.

This rearrangement joins TRBV19 to TRBJ2-3; D unclear. The CDR3 totals 17 residues. CDR1 and CDR2 from the germline V gene are LNHDA and SQIVND (reference sequence). Trimming cost V 3 bases and J 4 bases, with 20 bases left between them. The CDR3 loop is CASSIEVKRIPSDTQYF. The DNA for the CDR3 is TGTGCCAGTAGTATTGAGGTGAAGAGGATTCCCTCAGATACGCAGTATTTT.

V and J are TRBV5-1 and TRBJ2-6; D is uncertain. V shed 7 bases and J shed 1 base, with 12 bases lying between them. Germline V CDR1 and CDR2: SGHRS, YFSETQ. The CDR3 sequence is 15 residues long. The CDR3, as DNA: TGCGCCAGCCCCTTGACACCGTCTGGGGCCAACGTCCTGACTTTC. Protein product: CASPLTPSGANVLTF.

In its sample, this clone was seen a few times. The CDR3 nucleotides are TGTGCCAGCAGCAAAGGACAGGGAACTAATGAAAAACTGTTTTTT. It translates to CASSKGQGTNEKLFF. The chain employs TRBV25-1 and TRBJ1-4; the match to TRBD1 covers 8 bases. The V gene's germline CDR1 is MGHDK and CDR2 SYGVNS. The V and J ends lost 6 bases and 1 base, in that order; junction bases with no gene match: 4. This CDR3 has 15 residues. The full variable domain, its missing parts supplied by reference TRBV25-1 and TRBJ1-4, is EADIYQTPRYLVIGTGKKITLECSQTMGHDKMYWYQQDPGMELHLIHYSYGVNSTEKGDLSSESTVSRIRTEHFPLTLESARPSHTSQYLCASSKGQGTNEKLFFGSGTQLSVL.

The table lists this clone with a few counts. CDR3 nucleotide sequence: TGTGCCAGCCAGAGCGGGGGCAACACCGGGGAGCTGTTTTTT. Its translation is CASQSGGNTGELFF. V gene TRBV6-5 combines with J gene TRBJ2-2; the match to TRBD2 covers 8 bases. CDR3 length: 14 amino acids. V shed 8 bases and J 2 bases; nucleotides not matched to a gene: 4. In germline, CDR1 is MNHEY, CDR2 SVGAGI.

The chain couples TRBV16 to TRBJ1-2, with TRBD1 as a possible D gene (5 bases). The CDR3 extends over 12 amino acids. The germline V gene has CDR1 KGHSY and CDR2 FQNENV. V lost 2 bases to trimming and J lost 6 bases, with 7 bases between them. CDR3 in amino acids: CASSQRGNGYTF. The CDR3 DNA sequence: TGTGCCAGCAGCCAAAGGGGTAATGGCTACACCTTC.

Notes on this clone: The same CDR3 can be traced to other DNA sequences in this sample. The V gene is TRBV5-1, the J gene TRBJ1-5, with D hard to call. The CDR3 covers 15 residues. The V gene lost 1 base and the J gene lost 1 base, with 9 bases spanning the gap. Germline CDR1 SGHRS, CDR2 YFSETQ. The CDR3 nucleotides read TGCGCCAGCAGCTTGACGGGTGGGAGCAATCAGCCCCAGCATTTT. It codes for CASSLTGGSNQPQHF.

The chain uses TRBV5-4 and TRBJ1-5; unclear D gene. The V gene lost 1 base and the J gene lost 5 bases, with 19 bases spanning the gap. This CDR3 comprises 17 residues. The germline V gene encodes CDR1 SGHNT and CDR2 YYREEE (reference sequence). The CDR3 loop reads CASSLKIAGRDYQPQHF. CDR3 bases: TGTGCCAGCAGCTTGAAAATCGCTGGCCGGGATTATCAGCCCCAGCATTTT.

This clone was counted a few times. The V call is TRBV6-5, the J call TRBJ1-2; tentative D call: TRBD1 (5 bases). CDR1 and CDR2 from the germline V gene are MNHEY and SVGAGI. Trimming pared 0 bases from V and 8 bases from J, leaving 16 bases between. CDR3 length: 15 amino acids. The CDR3 DNA is TGTGCCAGCAGTTACTCAAGGGGTTTAGTTGGAGGCTACACCTTC. Its translation: CASSYSRGLVGGYTF.

In its sample, this clone was seen a few times. The V call is TRBV29-1, the J call TRBJ1-5; perhaps TRBD1 as D (6 bases). V was trimmed by 2 bases and J by 1 base, leaving 12 bases between them. The CDR3 length is 15 residues. Germline values: CDR1 SQVTM, CDR2 ANQGSEA. CDR3 in amino acids: CSVEKQGESNQPQHF. DNA for the CDR3: TGCAGCGTTGAAAAACAGGGTGAGAGCAATCAGCCCCAGCATTTT.

This clone was picked up many times. The chain uses TRBV2 and TRBJ2-6, with D perhaps TRBD2 (5 bases). The CDR3 covers 13 residues. Trimming removed 9 bases at V and 2 bases at J, with 8 bases between. Germline loops: CDR1 SNHLY, CDR2 FYNNEI. Here the CDR3 reads CARTTAGANVLTF. DNA for the CDR3: TGTGCCAGGACTACAGCTGGGGCCAACGTCCTGACTTTC. Based on the CDR3 plus reference TRBV2 and TRBJ2-6, the full variable domain is EPEVTQTPSHQVTQMGQEVILRCVPISNHLYFYWYRQILGQKVEFLVSFYNNEISEKSEIFDDQFSVERPDGSNFTLKIRSTKLEDSAMYFCARTTAGANVLTFGAGSRLTVL.

This clone has a handful of counts. The J gene is TRBJ1-5, the V gene TRBV4-1, with 9 positions matching TRBD1. The CDR3 extends over 21 amino acids. J was trimmed by 1 base and V by 3 bases; bases with no gene match: 19. Germline-derived CDR1 and CDR2 are MGHRA and YSYEKL. CDR3 nucleotides: TGCGCCAGCAGCCACCCCGTCGGAGGGACAGGGTCTCTAGGGAGCAATCAGCCCCAGCATTTT. Encoded protein: CASSHPVGGTGSLGSNQPQHF.

The V gene is TRBV6-1, the J gene TRBJ2-3; 7 nucleotides align to TRBD1. Germline V gives CDR1 MNHNS, CDR2 SASEGT. After removal of 6 bases from V and 1 base from J, the junction contained 7 bases not matched to a gene. CDR3 size: 15 residues. The CDR3 DNA reads TGTGCCAGCAGCCAACGGGACAGAGGCACAGATACGCAGTATTTT. Translating it yields CASSQRDRGTDTQYF.

CDR3 region: CASRNSYEQYF. The CDR3 coding sequence is TGTGCCAGCAGAAACAGCTACGAGCAGTACTTC. The chain carries TRBV6-5 and TRBJ2-7, with D uncertain. Germline values: CDR1 MNHEY, CDR2 SVGAGI. The CDR3 extends over 11 amino acids. The V end was cut by 6 bases, the J end by 3 bases, with 6 bases between.

The V call is TRBV5-1, the J call TRBJ2-7, with D perhaps TRBD1 (5 bases). The CDR3 totals 13 residues. The germline V and J ends were trimmed by 0 bases and 5 bases, with 9 bases remaining between them. Looked up from germline, CDR1 is SGHRS and CDR2 is YFSETQ. The CDR3 sequence: CASSLDRGDEQYF. In nucleotides, the CDR3 is TGCGCCAGCAGCTTGGATAGGGGTGACGAGCAGTACTTC.